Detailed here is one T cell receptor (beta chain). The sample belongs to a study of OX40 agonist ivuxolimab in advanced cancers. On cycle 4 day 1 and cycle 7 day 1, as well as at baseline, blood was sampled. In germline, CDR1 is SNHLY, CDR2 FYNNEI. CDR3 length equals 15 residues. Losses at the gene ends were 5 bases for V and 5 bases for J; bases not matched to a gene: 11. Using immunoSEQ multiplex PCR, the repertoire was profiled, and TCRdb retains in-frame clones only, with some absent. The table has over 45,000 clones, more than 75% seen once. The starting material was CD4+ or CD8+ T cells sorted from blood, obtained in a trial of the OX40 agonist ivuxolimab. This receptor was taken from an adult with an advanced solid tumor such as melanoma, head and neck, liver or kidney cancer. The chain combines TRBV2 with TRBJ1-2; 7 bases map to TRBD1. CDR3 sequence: CASSPRGTALYGYTF. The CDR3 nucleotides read TGTGCCAGCAGTCCCAGGGGGACTGCCCTATATGGCTACACCTTC. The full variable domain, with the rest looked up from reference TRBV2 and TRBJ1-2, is EPEVTQTPSHQVTQMGQEVILRCVPISNHLYFYWYRQILGQKVEFLVSFYNNEISEKSEIFDDQFSVERPDGSNFTLKIRSTKLEDSAMYFCASSPRGTALYGYTFGSGTRLTVV.